These 9 T cell receptor beta chains originate from one sample sequenced in a study of blood T cells in healthy people across ages. With a J-beta primer mix and a sample-barcoded 5' primer, a second PCR ran about 6 to 11 cycles. TCRdb itself ran the 5' RACE reads through MiXCR, one entry per CDR3 protein. Of around 940,000 distinct CDR3 sequences in the sample, roughly 47% were seen once. Specimen: blood. The receptors shown here come from a woman aged 55 to 70 in good health.

The chain employs TRBV7-3 and TRBJ2-2, with 9 bases lining up with TRBD1. Germline V CDR1 and CDR2: SGHTA, FQGTGA. V shed 5 bases, J shed 5 bases, and the junction held 6 bases outside the gene matches. This CDR3 comprises 15 residues. The CDR3 is CASSEQGASTGELFF. The CDR3 DNA is TGTGCCAGCAGCGAACAGGGGGCGTCGACCGGGGAGCTGTTTTTT. Looking up the rest from reference TRBV7-3 and TRBJ2-2 gives the full variable domain: GAGVSQTPSNKVTEKGKYVELRCDPISGHTALYWYRQSLGQGPEFLIYFQGTGAADDSGLPNDRFFAVRPEGSVSTLKIQRTERGDSAVYLCASSEQGASTGELFFGEGSRLTVL.

Note on this clonotype: At one end, the junction sequence differs from germline, possibly due to a read error. V is TRBV28 and J is TRBJ1-2; D not certain. The CDR3 is 12 residues long. Germline CDR1 is MDHEN and CDR2 is SYDVKM. CDR3 coding DNA: TGTGCCAGCAGTCCGTACCGGGATGGCTGCACCTTC. The encoded protein is CASSPYRDGCTF.

This rearrangement joins TRBV12-3 or TRBV12-4 to TRBJ2-7; 7 nucleotides align to TRBD2. The CDR3 runs to 13 residues. The J segment lost 2 bases and the V segment lost 7 bases, leaving 5 bases of the junction unmatched. The CDR3 nucleotides are TGTGCCAGCAATCCAAGCGGGACCTACGAGCAGTACTTC. As protein: CASNPSGTYEQYF.

The sample holds many counts of this clonotype. The gene calls are TRBV6-4 and TRBJ1-5, with TRBD1 identical over 8 bases. Per germline, CDR1 MRHNA and CDR2 SNTAGT. After removal of 2 bases from V and 6 bases from J, the junction contained 12 bases not matched to a gene. CDR3 size: 17 residues. The CDR3 region has the DNA TGTGCCAGCAGTGACACCGTCCGGACAGGGATGCTTCAGCCCCAGCATTTT. Protein product: CASSDTVRTGMLQPQHF.

The rearrangement joins TRBV20-1 to TRBJ2-7; D is unclear. This CDR3 has 17 amino acids. Per germline, CDR1 DFQATT and CDR2 SNEGSKA (reference sequence). Between the trimmed V and J ends, which lost 4 bases and 3 bases, there was a span of 25 bases. CDR3 nucleotides: TGCAGTGCTAATAGGGCAGCCGGGCCTAGTTGGAACTACGAGCAGTACTTC. Protein product: CSANRAAGPSWNYEQYF.

The chain carries TRBV5-1 and TRBJ2-3, with D tentatively TRBD2 (6 bases). The CDR3 is 15 residues long. V gave up 4 bases and J gave up 2 bases, with 14 bases separating them. CDR1 is SGHRS, CDR2 YFSETQ, per germline. CDR3 DNA sequence: TGCGCCAGCAGCCCCTTAGCGGCATCCACAGATACGCAGTATTTT. This codes for CASSPLAASTDTQYF. Looking up the rest from reference TRBV5-1 and TRBJ2-3 gives the full variable domain: KAGVTQTPRYLIKTRGQQVTLSCSPISGHRSVSWYQQTPGQGLQFLFEYFSETQRNKGNFPGRFSGRQFSNSRSEMNVSTLELGDSALYLCASSPLAASTDTQYFGPGTRLTVL.

The chain joins TRBV14 to TRBJ2-7; 8 bases match TRBD2. Germline CDR1 SGHDN, CDR2 FVKESK. The trim removed 3 bases at V and 0 bases at J, leaving 7 bases unmatched. The CDR3 spans 16 residues. CDR3 bases: TGTGCCAGCAGCCATTGGGCGGGAGGCCGCTCCTACGAGCAGTACTTC. Amino acids: CASSHWAGGRSYEQYF.

This rearrangement joins TRBV5-8 to TRBJ2-7; 13 positions match TRBD2. The V segment lost 1 base and the J segment 4 bases; nucleotides outside the gene matches: 11. CDR3 length: 18 residues. Germline CDR1 SGHTS, CDR2 YDEGEE. CDR3 DNA sequence: TGTGCCAGCAGCTTGTCTTGGGGACTAGCGGGACTTAGGTACGAGCAGTACTTC. Protein sequence: CASSLSWGLAGLRYEQYF.

This chain links TRBV4-2 with TRBJ2-3; 8 positions agree with TRBD1. Per germline, CDR1 LGHNA and CDR2 YNFKEQ. The CDR3 sequence is 15 residues long. V lost 4 bases to trimming and J lost 4 bases; unmatched junction nucleotides: 7. CDR3 bases: TGTGCCAGCAGCCGAAAGGACAGGGCAGCAGATACGCAGTATTTT. Translated: CASSRKDRAADTQYF.